This T cell receptor (beta chain) is from a study of blood T cell repertoires in COVID-19. Some clones are missing from TCRdb's copy, which holds only in-frame ones; the method was immunoSEQ multiplex PCR. Here the sample spans almost 200,000 clones, roughly 80% being singletons. While infection was still active, Seattle patients were enrolled and then followed longitudinally. The CDR3 totals 19 residues. V was pared by 8 bases and J by 4 bases, with 18 bases of the junction left unmatched. Germline values: CDR1 MRHNA, CDR2 SNTAGT. Sequencing input: peripheral blood. The chain carries TRBV6-4 and TRBJ2-2; the match to TRBD1 covers 11 bases. The source of this sequence is a woman between 35 and 50 years old with COVID-19, enrolled during active disease. CDR3 coding DNA: TGTGCCAGCCCCAAAGTCAGGACAGGGGGCGCAGGTTCCACCGGGGAGCTGTTTTTT. Translated: CASPKVRTGGAGSTGELFF.